These T cell receptor beta chains were read from a single sample in a study of post-analysis software for immune sequencing data. MiXCR, applied by TCRdb to the PCR reads, yields one record per CDR3 protein. Of approximately 660,000 distinct CDR3 sequences listed, 59% are singletons. The material sequenced was blood. Source of these receptors: a girl aged 2-10 years with multiple sclerosis. CDR3s include the opening cysteine and the closing phenylalanine or tryptophan. D genes are given only for firm matches. Size tells how often a clone was seen (once, few, many) or the class of an expanded clone, and some rows leave it out.

>TRBV5-6|.|few|TRBJ2-7
CASSLRGGPLYEQYF
TGTGCCAGCAGCTTGAGGGGGGGCCCGCTTTACGAGCAGTACTTC
>TRBV7-9|.|.|TRBJ2-1
CASSYGGPDNEQFF
TGTGCCAGCAGCTATGGGGGCCCTGACAATGAGCAGTTCTTC
>TRBV2|.|.|TRBJ2-1
CASRQLTSYNEQFF
TGTGCCAGCAGGCAACTGACTAGCTACAATGAGCAGTTCTTC
>TRBV20-1|.|.|TRBJ2-1
CSAAMPGSSYNEQFF
TGCAGTGCAGCAATGCCGGGGAGCTCCTACAATGAGCAGTTCTTC
>TRBV2|TRBD1|.|TRBJ2-1
CASSEEQGPVNEQFF
TGTGCCAGCAGTGAAGAACAGGGGCCTGTCAATGAGCAGTTCTTC
>TRBV27|.|.|TRBJ1-6
CASSYDSSYNSPLHF
TGTGCCAGCAGTTATGACAGCAGTTATAATTCACCCCTCCACTTT
>TRBV6-2/TRBV6-3|.|.|TRBJ1-1
CASSSAARSNTEAFF
TGTGCCAGCAGTTCCGCCGCCCGGAGTAACACTGAAGCTTTCTTT
>TRBV20-1|.|.|TRBJ2-7
CSASFPPGVNYEQYF
TGCAGTGCTAGCTTCCCGCCGGGAGTCAACTACGAGCAGTACTTC
>TRBV5-1|.|.|TRBJ1-2
CASSLGAELYGYTF
TGCGCCAGCAGCTTGGGGGCAGAGCTCTATGGCTACACCTTC
>TRBV20-1|TRBD2|few|TRBJ2-7
CSASVPSGSEQYF
TGCAGTGCTAGTGTCCCTAGCGGGAGCGAGCAGTACTTC
>TRBV6-1|TRBD2|.|TRBJ2-1
CASSELAGLNNEQFF
TGTGCCAGCAGTGAACTAGCGGGGCTAAACAATGAGCAGTTCTTC
>TRBV12-3/TRBV12-4|TRBD2|.|TRBJ2-5
CASSAGLAGQLWETQYF
TGTGCCAGCAGCGCAGGACTAGCGGGACAACTATGGGAGACCCAGTACTTC
>TRBV13|.|few|TRBJ2-7
CASSLERRGYEQYF
TGTGCCAGCAGCTTAGAGCGCAGGGGCTACGAGCAGTACTTC
>TRBV12-3/TRBV12-4|TRBD1|.|TRBJ1-2
CASTPGQGAYYGYTF
TGTGCCAGCACTCCGGGACAGGGGGCTTACTATGGCTACACCTTC
>TRBV5-1|TRBD2|.|TRBJ2-3
CASSELAGVSTDTQYF
TGCGCCAGCAGCGAGCTAGCGGGAGTGAGCACAGATACGCAGTATTTT
>TRBV20-1|TRBD2|.|TRBJ2-7
CSGRGSAGGEQYF
TGCAGCGGGCGGGGCTCTGCGGGAGGTGAGCAGTACTTC
>TRBV13|.|once|TRBJ2-1
CASSLEGLVGEQFF
TGTGCCAGCAGCTTAGAGGGGCTAGTGGGTGAGCAGTTCTTC
>TRBV19|TRBD2|once|TRBJ2-5
CASSKGLAGSAETQYF
TGTGCCAGTAGTAAGGGGCTAGCGGGGAGCGCGGAGACCCAGTACTTC
>TRBV5-1|TRBD2|.|TRBJ2-7
CASSPGTSLYEQYF
TGCGCCAGCAGCCCCGGGACTAGCCTATACGAGCAGTACTTC
>TRBV28|TRBD1|few|TRBJ2-7
CASSLATGKTYEQYF
TGTGCCAGCAGTTTAGCGACAGGGAAGACCTACGAGCAGTACTTC
>TRBV12-3/TRBV12-4|.|.|TRBJ2-3
CASSLREPIHDTQYF
TGTGCCAGCAGTCTCCGGGAACCGATACACGATACGCAGTATTTT
>TRBV5-1|.|.|TRBJ1-6
CASSRGSADSPLHF
TGCGCCAGCAGCCGTGGAAGCGCCGATTCACCCCTCCACTTT
>TRBV6-5|TRBD1|.|TRBJ1-6
CASMPQGANLPLHF
TGTGCCAGCATGCCGCAGGGGGCTAATTTACCCCTCCACTTT
>TRBV10-3|TRBD1|.|TRBJ1-1
CAISGQGDTEAFF
TGTGCCATCAGTGGACAGGGGGACACTGAAGCTTTCTTT
>TRBV15|.|.|TRBJ2-1
CATSRAEGGTQFF
TGTGCCACCAGCAGAGCGGAGGGGGGGACGCAGTTCTTC
>TRBV29-1|.|few|TRBJ2-3
CSVGRSGEATQYF
TGCAGCGTGGGACGGTCCGGGGAGGCTACGCAGTATTTT
>TRBV10-3|.|.|TRBJ2-7
CAISDDPAWEQYF
TGTGCCATCAGTGATGATCCAGCGTGGGAGCAGTACTTC
>TRBV12-3/TRBV12-4|.|once|TRBJ2-4
CASSRRTSSVLAKNIQYF
TGTGCCAGCAGCCGCCGAACCTCTAGCGTCCTAGCCAAAAACATTCAGTACTTC
>TRBV4-1|TRBD2|few|TRBJ2-5
CASSPLSSGSRGETQYF
TGCGCCAGCAGCCCCCTTTCTAGCGGGAGTCGGGGAGAGACCCAGTACTTC
>TRBV7-2|TRBD1|.|TRBJ1-1
CASRGQERSEAFF
TGTGCCAGCAGGGGACAGGAACGTTCTGAAGCTTTCTTT
>TRBV5-5|.|.|TRBJ2-5
CASSSGTVVSEETQYF
TGTGCCAGCAGCTCGGGGACTGTTGTATCGGAAGAGACCCAGTACTTC
>TRBV7-3|.|few|TRBJ2-5
CASSLHHGPPETQYF
TGTGCCAGCAGCTTACATCACGGGCCCCCGGAGACCCAGTACTTC
>TRBV20-1|.|.|TRBJ1-2
CSARDASGIPYGYTF
TGCAGTGCTAGGGACGCCTCCGGGATCCCCTATGGCTACACCTTC
>TRBV12-3/TRBV12-4|.|.|TRBJ2-1
CASSFGGPLTYNEQFF
TGTGCCAGCAGTTTTGGGGGACCGCTGACCTACAATGAGCAGTTCTTC
>TRBV10-3|.|few|TRBJ2-4
CAISEEGWAKNIQYF
TGTGCCATCAGTGAGGAGGGTTGGGCCAAAAACATTCAGTACTTC
>TRBV29-1|TRBD2|.|TRBJ2-1
CSAERLAGENNEQFF
TGCAGCGCCGAACGACTAGCGGGGGAGAACAATGAGCAGTTCTTC
>TRBV5-1|TRBD1|.|TRBJ1-1
CASSTPGGTEAFF
TGCGCCAGCAGCACCCCAGGGGGCACTGAAGCTTTCTTT
>TRBV4-2|.|few|TRBJ1-1
CASSQGGVNTEAFF
TGTGCCAGCAGCCAAGGTGGAGTCAACACTGAAGCTTTCTTT
>TRBV5-1|.|.|TRBJ1-2
CASRMLGQDSQRYGYTF
TGCGCCAGCAGGATGTTGGGGCAGGACAGCCAGCGGTATGGCTACACCTTC
>TRBV5-1|TRBD1|.|TRBJ1-6
CASSLALTGESPLHF
TGCGCCAGCAGCTTGGCATTGACAGGGGAATCACCCCTCCACTTT
>TRBV29-1|.|.|TRBJ2-1
CSVDKAYNEQFF
TGCAGCGTTGATAAAGCTTACAATGAGCAGTTCTTC
>TRBV5-1|TRBD2|.|TRBJ2-5
CASSLAGLANRETQYF
TGCGCCAGCAGCTTGGCCGGACTAGCAAATCGGGAGACCCAGTACTTC
>TRBV12-3/TRBV12-4|TRBD2|few|TRBJ2-1
CASSLAAGGWNEQFF
TGTGCCAGCAGTTTGGCAGCGGGAGGGTGGAATGAGCAGTTCTTC
>TRBV20-1|TRBD2|.|TRBJ2-7
CSARAGVGEQYF
TGCAGTGCTAGGGCGGGGGTGGGGGAGCAGTACTTC
>TRBV5-1|.|.|TRBJ2-7
CASSTGLSYEQYF
TGCGCCAGCAGCACAGGGCTCTCCTACGAGCAGTACTTC
>TRBV25-1|TRBD1|.|TRBJ1-2
CASRRPGGDGYTF
TGTGCCAGCCGACGCCCAGGGGGGGATGGCTACACCTTC
>TRBV11-2|TRBD1|.|TRBJ2-5
CASSLGAGTGYQETQYF
TGTGCCAGCAGCTTAGGAGCCGGGACAGGGTACCAAGAGACCCAGTACTTC